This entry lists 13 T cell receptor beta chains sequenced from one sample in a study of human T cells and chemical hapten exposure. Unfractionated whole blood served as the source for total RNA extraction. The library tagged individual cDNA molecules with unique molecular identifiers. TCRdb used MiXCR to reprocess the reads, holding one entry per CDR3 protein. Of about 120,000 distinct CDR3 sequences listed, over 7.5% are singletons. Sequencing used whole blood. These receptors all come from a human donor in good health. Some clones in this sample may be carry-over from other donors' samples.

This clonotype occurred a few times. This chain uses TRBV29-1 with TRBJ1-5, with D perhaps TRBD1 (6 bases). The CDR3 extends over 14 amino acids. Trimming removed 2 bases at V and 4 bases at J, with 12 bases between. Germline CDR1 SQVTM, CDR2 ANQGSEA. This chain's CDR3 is CSVESGQSNQPQHF. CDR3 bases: TGCAGCGTTGAATCGGGACAAAGTAATCAGCCCCAGCATTTT.

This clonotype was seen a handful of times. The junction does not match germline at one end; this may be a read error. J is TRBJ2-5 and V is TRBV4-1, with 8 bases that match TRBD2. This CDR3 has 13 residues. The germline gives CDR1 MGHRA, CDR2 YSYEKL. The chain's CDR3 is CASSQVGAGVLHF. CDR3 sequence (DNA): TGCGCCAGCAGCCAAGTGGGAGCGGGAGTTCTGCACTTC.

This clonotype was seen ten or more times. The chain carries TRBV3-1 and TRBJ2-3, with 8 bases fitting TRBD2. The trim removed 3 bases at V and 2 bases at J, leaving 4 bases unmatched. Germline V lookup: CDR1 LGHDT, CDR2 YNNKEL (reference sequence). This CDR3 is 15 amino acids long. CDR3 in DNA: TGTGCCAGCAGCCAGCTGGGACTAGACACAGATACGCAGTATTTT. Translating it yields CASSQLGLDTDTQYF.

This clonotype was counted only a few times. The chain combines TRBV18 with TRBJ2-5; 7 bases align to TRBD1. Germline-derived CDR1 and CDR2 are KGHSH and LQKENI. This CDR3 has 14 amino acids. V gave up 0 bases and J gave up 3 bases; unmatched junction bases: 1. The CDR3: CASSPPGTEETQYF. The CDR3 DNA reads TGTGCCAGCTCACCACCTGGGACAGAAGAGACCCAGTACTTC. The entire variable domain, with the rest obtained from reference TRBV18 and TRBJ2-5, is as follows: NAGVMQNPRHLVRRRGQEARLRCSPMKGHSHVYWYRQLPEEGLKFMVYLQKENIIDESGMPKERFSAEFPKEGPSILRIQQVVRGDSAAYFCASSPPGTEETQYFGPGTRLLVL.

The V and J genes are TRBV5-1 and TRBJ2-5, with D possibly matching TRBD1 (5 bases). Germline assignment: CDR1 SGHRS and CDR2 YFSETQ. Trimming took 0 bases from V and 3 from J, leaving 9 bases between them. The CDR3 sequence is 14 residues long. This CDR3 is CASSLVGREETQYF. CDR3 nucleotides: TGCGCCAGCAGCTTGGTCGGCAGGGAAGAGACCCAGTACTTC.

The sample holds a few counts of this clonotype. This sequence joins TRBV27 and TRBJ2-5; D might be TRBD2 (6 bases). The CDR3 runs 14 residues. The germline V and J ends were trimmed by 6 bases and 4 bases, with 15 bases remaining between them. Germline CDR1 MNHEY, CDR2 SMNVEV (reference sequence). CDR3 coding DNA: TGTGCCAGCAGCTTCAAAGCCGGGGGAGAGACCCAGTACTTC. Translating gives CASSFKAGGETQYF.

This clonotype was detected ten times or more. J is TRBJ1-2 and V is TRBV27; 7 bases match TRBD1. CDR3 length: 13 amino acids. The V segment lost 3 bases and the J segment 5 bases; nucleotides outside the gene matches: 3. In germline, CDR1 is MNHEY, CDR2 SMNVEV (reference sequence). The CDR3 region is CASSFPGGYGYTF. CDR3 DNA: TGTGCCAGCAGTTTCCCAGGGGGTTATGGCTACACCTTC.

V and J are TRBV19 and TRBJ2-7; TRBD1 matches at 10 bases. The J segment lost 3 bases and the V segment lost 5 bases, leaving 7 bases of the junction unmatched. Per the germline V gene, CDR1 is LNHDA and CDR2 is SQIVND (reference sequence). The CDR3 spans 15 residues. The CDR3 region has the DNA TGTGCCAGTAGTGTCCGGGACAGGGGTTACTACGAGCAGTACTTC. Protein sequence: CASSVRDRGYYEQYF.

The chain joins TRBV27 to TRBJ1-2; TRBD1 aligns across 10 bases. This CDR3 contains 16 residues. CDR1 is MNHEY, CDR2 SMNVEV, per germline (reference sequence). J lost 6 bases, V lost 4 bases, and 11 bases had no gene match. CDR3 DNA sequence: TGTGCCAGCAGTTCAACTCCGGGACAGGGGAGTGATGGCTACACCTTC. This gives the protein CASSSTPGQGSDGYTF.

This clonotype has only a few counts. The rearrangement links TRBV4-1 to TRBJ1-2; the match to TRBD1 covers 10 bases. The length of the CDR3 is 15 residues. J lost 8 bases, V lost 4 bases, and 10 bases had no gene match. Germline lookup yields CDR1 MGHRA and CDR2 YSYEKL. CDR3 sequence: CASSPPRQGARGYTF. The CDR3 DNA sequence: TGCGCCAGCAGCCCCCCACGACAGGGGGCGAGGGGCTACACCTTC.

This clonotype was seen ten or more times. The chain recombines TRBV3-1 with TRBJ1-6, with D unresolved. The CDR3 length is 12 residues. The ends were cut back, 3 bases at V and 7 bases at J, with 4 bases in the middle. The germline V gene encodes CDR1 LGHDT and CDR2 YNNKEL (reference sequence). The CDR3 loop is CASSHRNSPLHF. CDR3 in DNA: TGTGCCAGCAGCCACCGAAATTCACCCCTCCACTTT. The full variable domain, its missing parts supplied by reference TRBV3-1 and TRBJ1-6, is DTAVSQTPKYLVTQMGNDKSIKCEQNLGHDTMYWYKQDSKKFLKIMFSYNNKELIINETVPNRFSPKSPDKAHLNLHINSLELGDSAVYFCASSHRNSPLHFGNGTRLTVT.

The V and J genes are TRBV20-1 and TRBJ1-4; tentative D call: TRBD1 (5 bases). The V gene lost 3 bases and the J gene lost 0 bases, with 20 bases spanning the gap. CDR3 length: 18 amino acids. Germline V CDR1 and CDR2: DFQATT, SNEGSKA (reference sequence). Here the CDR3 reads CSASDSGSGMTTNEKLFF. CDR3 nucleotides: TGCAGTGCTAGCGACAGTGGCAGCGGGATGACAACTAATGAAAAACTGTTTTTT.

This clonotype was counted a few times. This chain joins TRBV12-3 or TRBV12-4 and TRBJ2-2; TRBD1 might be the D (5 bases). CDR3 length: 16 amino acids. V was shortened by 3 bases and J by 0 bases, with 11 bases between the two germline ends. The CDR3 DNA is TGTGCCAGCAGTTTCTGGGGCAGGGCGAACACCGGGGAGCTGTTTTTT. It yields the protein CASSFWGRANTGELFF.